This T cell receptor beta chain was sequenced in a study of shared clonotypes between healthy human individuals. Study outcomes and limitations: How much donors shared clonotypes was expected to be affected by sequencing depth.

With V trimmed by 4 bases and J by 6 bases, 12 bases remained unmatched. This CDR3 is built from 15 residues. Germline-derived CDR1 and CDR2 are SGDLS and YYNGEE. Turning to this clone: What it binds is not known.

Evenly divided among several immunoSEQ plates was the genomic DNA of each subset. Measured with immunoSEQ multiplex PCR; TCRdb has only the in-frame clones, and not every one. The data contain about 110,000 clones, roughly 66% of them singletons. Donors had no recently reported acute infections or vaccinations and were HIV-negative. CD8 memory cells included CD45RO+ cells plus CCR7-negative CD45RA+ TemRA cells. This clonotype originated in a woman aged 25 to 39 in good health. Sequenced input: memory CD8+ T cells sorted from blood. Described subset: CD45RO+ cells pooled with CCR7-negative TemRA cells. V is TRBV9 and J is TRBJ1-2, with TRBD1 identical over 7 bases. The CDR3 DNA is TGTGCCAGCAGCCCCTATGACGACAGGGTTGATGGCTACACCTTC. This codes for CASSPYDDRVDGYTF.